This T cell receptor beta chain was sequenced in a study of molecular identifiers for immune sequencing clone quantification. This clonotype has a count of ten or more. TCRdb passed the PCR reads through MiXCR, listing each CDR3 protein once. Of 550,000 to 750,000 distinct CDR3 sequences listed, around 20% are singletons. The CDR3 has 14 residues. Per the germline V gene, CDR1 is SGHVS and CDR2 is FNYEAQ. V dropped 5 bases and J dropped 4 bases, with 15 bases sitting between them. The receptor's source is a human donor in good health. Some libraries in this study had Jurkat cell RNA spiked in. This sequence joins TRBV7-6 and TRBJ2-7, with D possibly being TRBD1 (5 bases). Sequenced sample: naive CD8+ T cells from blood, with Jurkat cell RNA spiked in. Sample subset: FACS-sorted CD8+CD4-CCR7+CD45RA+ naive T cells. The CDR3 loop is CASSVRDGAYEQYF. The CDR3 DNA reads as TGTGCCAGCAGCGTCAGGGATGGGGCATACGAGCAGTACTTC. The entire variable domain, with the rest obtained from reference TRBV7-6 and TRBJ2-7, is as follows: GAGVSQSPRYKVTKRGQDVALRCDPISGHVSLYWYRQALGQGPEFLTYFNYEAQQDKSGLPNDRFSAERPEGSISTLTIQRTEQRDSAMYRCASSVRDGAYEQYFGPGTRLTVT.